A selection of T cell receptor beta chains follows, all from one sample in a study of blood T cell repertoires in COVID-19. Produced via immunoSEQ multiplex PCR; TCRdb's table is partial and in-frame only. The table records some 100,000 clones, approximately 86% of them present only once. Sequencing was performed on PBMCs or T cells enriched from blood (not recorded which). These TCRs come from a woman aged 50 to 60 who had recovered from COVID-19. CDR3s leave out the opening cysteine and the closing phenylalanine or tryptophan. Fields, in order: V gene, J gene, D gene, CDR3 protein. D genes are given only for firm matches.

v_call: TRBV29-1; j_call: TRBJ1-2; d_call: -; cdr3_aa: SVRGSYGYT
v_call: TRBV4-2; j_call: TRBJ1-5; d_call: TRBD1; cdr3_aa: ASSQDSLGTDYQPQH
v_call: TRBV6-5; j_call: TRBJ1-1; d_call: -; cdr3_aa: ASSLGIQGSEAF
v_call: TRBV19; j_call: TRBJ1-5; d_call: -; cdr3_aa: ASSIDRGQPQH
v_call: TRBV3-1/TRBV3-2; j_call: TRBJ1-3; d_call: TRBD1; cdr3_aa: ASRKTGNGNTIY
v_call: TRBV4-1; j_call: TRBJ2-7; d_call: TRBD1; cdr3_aa: ASSQVGRGPNEQY
v_call: TRBV28; j_call: TRBJ1-5; d_call: -; cdr3_aa: ASNINDQPQH
v_call: TRBV3-1/TRBV3-2; j_call: TRBJ2-2; d_call: TRBD2; cdr3_aa: ASSQFSGKVNTGELF
v_call: TRBV11-2; j_call: TRBJ2-1; d_call: TRBD2; cdr3_aa: ASSLRGLADNEQF
v_call: TRBV5-1; j_call: TRBJ2-7; d_call: TRBD2; cdr3_aa: ASSRTAGVVNEQY
v_call: TRBV27; j_call: TRBJ1-4; d_call: -; cdr3_aa: ASSLSRQPREKLF
v_call: TRBV5-1; j_call: TRBJ2-1; d_call: -; cdr3_aa: ASRLAETYYNEQF
v_call: TRBV5-1; j_call: TRBJ1-1; d_call: TRBD1; cdr3_aa: ASSEQGDTEAF
v_call: TRBV6-5; j_call: TRBJ1-2; d_call: -; cdr3_aa: ASSYSRTGNYGYT
v_call: TRBV12-3/TRBV12-4; j_call: TRBJ1-2; d_call: -; cdr3_aa: ASSETRGYGYT
v_call: TRBV4-2; j_call: TRBJ1-4; d_call: -; cdr3_aa: ASSQRRGNEKLF
v_call: TRBV7-2; j_call: TRBJ1-2; d_call: -; cdr3_aa: ASSSSPGFHGYT
v_call: TRBV27; j_call: TRBJ2-7; d_call: -; cdr3_aa: ASSLGGSSYEQY
v_call: TRBV7-9; j_call: TRBJ2-2; d_call: TRBD1; cdr3_aa: ASRGTDNTGELF
v_call: TRBV27; j_call: TRBJ2-7; d_call: -; cdr3_aa: ASSSRSYEQY
v_call: TRBV19; j_call: TRBJ1-5; d_call: -; cdr3_aa: ASSAQDQPQH
v_call: TRBV7-2; j_call: TRBJ2-2; d_call: -; cdr3_aa: ASSLVWNTGELF
v_call: TRBV7-9; j_call: TRBJ2-5; d_call: -; cdr3_aa: ASSPRDRDLETQY
v_call: TRBV10-3; j_call: TRBJ1-3; d_call: TRBD1; cdr3_aa: AIRKDRAGGNTIY
v_call: TRBV2; j_call: TRBJ2-3; d_call: TRBD2; cdr3_aa: ASSLLAGVSTDTQY
v_call: TRBV11-2; j_call: TRBJ2-1; d_call: TRBD1; cdr3_aa: ASSSYGTVNNEQF
v_call: TRBV28; j_call: TRBJ1-1; d_call: -; cdr3_aa: ASIVGPEAF
v_call: TRBV24-1; j_call: TRBJ1-3; d_call: -; cdr3_aa: ATSGAGRDGNTIY
v_call: TRBV28; j_call: TRBJ2-6; d_call: -; cdr3_aa: ASTSIGVQANVLT
v_call: TRBV5-1; j_call: TRBJ1-1; d_call: -; cdr3_aa: ASSPTRVNTEAF
v_call: TRBV10-1; j_call: TRBJ2-7; d_call: TRBD1; cdr3_aa: ASGDRGRPRHEQY
v_call: TRBV2; j_call: TRBJ2-7; d_call: TRBD2; cdr3_aa: ASSRLGREISYEQY
v_call: TRBV6-5; j_call: TRBJ1-1; d_call: -; cdr3_aa: ASSRTLLYSEAF
v_call: TRBV6-5; j_call: TRBJ2-2; d_call: -; cdr3_aa: ASRYEDSLTGELF
v_call: TRBV7-9; j_call: TRBJ2-1; d_call: TRBD2; cdr3_aa: ASSLPPRLAGAHNEQF
v_call: TRBV24-1; j_call: TRBJ2-5; d_call: TRBD1; cdr3_aa: ATSESGTGEETQY
v_call: TRBV9; j_call: TRBJ1-1; d_call: -; cdr3_aa: ASRSGDTEAF